This passage covers 15 T cell receptor beta chains from one sample sequenced in a study of control samples from healthy donors and cancer patients. Generated by immunoSEQ multiplex PCR, the TCRdb table keeps only in-frame clones and is missing some. Seen here are roughly 150,000 clones, around 86% observed once, and the top ten hold around 4.7%. The sequencing sample was made of blood. These receptors were obtained from a man aged 25 to 40 in good health.

J is TRBJ1-4 and V is TRBV4-2; D perhaps matches TRBD1 (6 bases). Trimming took 2 bases from V and 6 from J, leaving 13 bases between them. Germline V CDR1 and CDR2: LGHNA, YNFKEQ. The CDR3 covers 15 residues. The CDR3 DNA reads TGTGCCAGCAGCCAACATCCCAACAGGGATGAAAAACTGTTTTTT. Protein sequence: CASSQHPNRDEKLFF.

V is TRBV16 and J is TRBJ2-1, with unresolved D. Germline V lookup: CDR1 KGHSY, CDR2 FQNENV. The CDR3 covers 13 residues. V was shortened by 5 bases and J by 5 bases, with 10 bases between the two germline ends. The DNA of the CDR3 is TGTGCCAGCAGCGCCGACGGCCACAATGAGCAGTTCTTC. Translating it yields CASSADGHNEQFF.

The chain combines TRBV25-1 with TRBJ2-7; the match to TRBD1 covers 8 bases. Germline CDR1 and CDR2: MGHDK and SYGVNS. This CDR3 is built from 14 residues. J gave up 2 bases and V 7 bases, and 7 bases lay outside the gene matches. The CDR3 protein is CASNPGQETYEQYF. The DNA of the CDR3 is TGTGCCAGCAACCCGGGACAGGAGACCTACGAGCAGTACTTC.

V is TRBV5-1 and J is TRBJ1-1, with 11 bases lining up with TRBD1. The V gene end was trimmed by 2 bases and the J gene end by 7 bases; junction bases not matched to a gene: 7. CDR3 length: 15 residues. Germline assignment: CDR1 SGHRS and CDR2 YFSETQ. DNA for the CDR3: TGCGCCAGCAGCTTAGGACAGGGGGCTATCAGTGAAGCTTTCTTT. Amino acids: CASSLGQGAISEAFF.

The sample holds one count of this clone. V usage is TRBV3-1 (or the pseudogene TRBV3-2) and J usage is TRBJ2-7, with TRBD2 matching 8 bases. V was pared by 4 bases and J by 2 bases, with 13 bases of the junction left unmatched. Germline V lookup: CDR1 LGHDT, CDR2 YNNKEL (reference sequence). The CDR3 is 17 amino acids. The CDR3 DNA reads TGTGCCAGCAGCCTCCGGGGTAGCGGGGCCTCCACCTACGAGCAGTACTTC. Translated: CASSLRGSGASTYEQYF.

The V gene is TRBV6-2 or TRBV6-3, the J gene TRBJ2-7; D is undetermined. The V and J ends lost 5 bases and 7 bases respectively, with 12 bases between them. The length of the CDR3 is 12 residues. Germline CDR1 reads MNHEY; CDR2 reads SVGEGT. Here the CDR3 DNA reads TGTGCCAGCAGTCTCGGGTTGAAAGAGCAGTACTTC. Protein: CASSLGLKEQYF.

This chain uses TRBV24-1 with TRBJ1-2; a weak D match, TRBD1 (5 bases). Germline V gene sequence: CDR1 KGHDR, CDR2 SFDVKD. The CDR3 spans 16 residues. Trimming took off 3 bases at V and 5 bases at J, with 18 bases between the two ends. This CDR3 reads CATSDDHRGLSYGYTF. CDR3 DNA sequence: TGTGCCACCAGTGATGACCACCGGGGACTATCTTATGGCTACACCTTC.

This clone occurred once. The rearrangement uses TRBV6-4 and TRBJ1-2, with 10 nucleotides matching TRBD1. The V gene's germline CDR1 is MRHNA and CDR2 SNTAGT. CDR3 length equals 14 residues. The trim removed 6 bases at V and 6 bases at J, leaving 7 bases unmatched. CDR3 protein: CASRFGGQGNGYTF. Here the CDR3 DNA reads TGTGCCAGCAGGTTCGGGGGACAGGGGAATGGCTACACCTTC.

V is TRBV5-8 and J is TRBJ1-2; 9 bases are a match to TRBD1. V shed 0 bases and J 8 bases; nucleotides not matched to a gene: 14. The germline V gene encodes CDR1 SGHTS and CDR2 YDEGEE. This CDR3 region has 17 residues. The CDR3 loop reads CASSLARTGTGSWGYTF. The CDR3 DNA reads TGTGCCAGCAGCTTGGCGAGGACCGGGACAGGGAGTTGGGGCTACACCTTC.

The chain employs TRBV6-5 and TRBJ2-7; 9 nucleotides match TRBD2. The germline gives CDR1 MNHEY, CDR2 SVGAGI. With 10 bases clipped from V and 0 bases from J, the junction kept 7 bases outside the gene matches. The CDR3 consists of 14 residues. CDR3 sequence: CATQRTSASYEQYF. CDR3 nucleotides: TGTGCCACCCAGAGGACTAGCGCCTCCTACGAGCAGTACTTC.

The gene calls are TRBV3-1 (or the pseudogene TRBV3-2) and TRBJ2-2; D may be TRBD1 (5 bases). Germline V CDR1 and CDR2: LGHDT, YNNKEL (reference sequence). This CDR3 contains 15 residues. V gave up 1 base and J gave up 3 bases, with 9 bases separating them. CDR3 in DNA: TGTGCCAGCAGCCAAGGCAGCAGGGACACCGGGGAGCTGTTTTTT. Its translation: CASSQGSRDTGELFF.

This clone was observed once. The CDR3 sequence: CAWSVLRSNYGYTF. CDR3 nucleotide sequence: TGTGCCTGGTCGGTACTTCGAAGCAACTATGGCTACACCTTC. This chain connects TRBV30 to TRBJ1-2; the D is unclear. Germline loops: CDR1 GTSNPN, CDR2 SVGIG (reference sequence). V lost 5 bases, J lost 2 bases, and 15 bases lay in between. The CDR3 contains 14 residues.

This chain joins TRBV9 and TRBJ2-7; 9 bases are shared with TRBD1. The ends lost 4 bases at V and 5 bases at J; junction bases unmatched: 10. The CDR3 consists of 15 residues. Germline CDR1 SGDLS, CDR2 YYNGEE. CDR3 sequence: CASSPSGTGSNEQYF. The CDR3 DNA reads as TGTGCCAGCAGCCCCTCCGGGACAGGGTCGAACGAGCAGTACTTC.

This chain connects TRBV7-9 to TRBJ1-3; perhaps TRBD1 as D (5 bases). The V gene's germline CDR1 is SEHNR and CDR2 FQNEAQ (reference sequence). The CDR3 loop spans 18 amino acids. Trimming stripped 4 bases from V and 2 bases from J, with 21 bases between. CDR3 sequence (DNA): TGTGCCAGCAGCTACCCCGTGGACGCTCAGGGCACTGGAAACACCATATATTTT. It translates to CASSYPVDAQGTGNTIYF.

V gene TRBV18 combines with J gene TRBJ2-1; D may be TRBD1 or TRBD2 (5 bases each). Germline V lookup: CDR1 KGHSH, CDR2 LQKENI. This CDR3 has 11 amino acids. Trimming shortened V by 2 bases and J by 15 bases, and 11 bases separated the two germline ends. The CDR3 DNA sequence: TGTGCCAGCTCACCAGGGACCATCCGGTTCTTC. It specifies CASSPGTIRFF.